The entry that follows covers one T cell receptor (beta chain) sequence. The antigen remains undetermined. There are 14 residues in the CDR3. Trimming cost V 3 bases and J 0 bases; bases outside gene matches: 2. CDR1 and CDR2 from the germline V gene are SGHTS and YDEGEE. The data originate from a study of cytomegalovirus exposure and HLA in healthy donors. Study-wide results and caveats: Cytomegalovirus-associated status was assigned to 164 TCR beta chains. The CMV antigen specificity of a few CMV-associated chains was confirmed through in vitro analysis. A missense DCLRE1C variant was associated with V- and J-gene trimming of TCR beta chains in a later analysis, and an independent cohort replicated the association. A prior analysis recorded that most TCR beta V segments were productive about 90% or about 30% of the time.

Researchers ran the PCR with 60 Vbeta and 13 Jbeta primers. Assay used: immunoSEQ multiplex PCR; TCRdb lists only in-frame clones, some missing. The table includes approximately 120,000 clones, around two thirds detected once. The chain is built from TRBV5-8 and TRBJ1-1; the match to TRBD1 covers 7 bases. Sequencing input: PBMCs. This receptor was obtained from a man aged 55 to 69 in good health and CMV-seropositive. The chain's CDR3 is CASSSGQLNTEAFF. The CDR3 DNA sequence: TGTGCCAGCAGCTCGGGACAGTTGAACACTGAAGCTTTCTTT. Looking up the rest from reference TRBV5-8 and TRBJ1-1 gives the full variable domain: EAGVTQSPTHLIKTRGQQATLRCSPISGHTSVYWYQQALGLGLQFLLWYDEGEERNRGNFPPRFSGRQFPNYSSELNVNALELEDSALYLCASSSGQLNTEAFFGQGTRLTVV.